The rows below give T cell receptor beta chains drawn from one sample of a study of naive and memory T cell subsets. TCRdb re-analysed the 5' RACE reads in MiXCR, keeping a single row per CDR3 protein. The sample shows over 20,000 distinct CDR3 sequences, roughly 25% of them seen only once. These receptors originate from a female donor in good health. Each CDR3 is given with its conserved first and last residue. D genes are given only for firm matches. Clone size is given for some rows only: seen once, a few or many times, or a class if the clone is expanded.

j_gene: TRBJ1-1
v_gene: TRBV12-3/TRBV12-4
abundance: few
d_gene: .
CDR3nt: TGTGCCAGCAGTTTAGCGCTGGCAGGGGTGGGCTCTGAAGCTTTCTTT
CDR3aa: CASSLALAGVGSEAFF

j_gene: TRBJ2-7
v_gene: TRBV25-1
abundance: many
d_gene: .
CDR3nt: TGTGCCAGCATTAAAGGGCAGGGCGAGCAGTACTTC
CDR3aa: CASIKGQGEQYF

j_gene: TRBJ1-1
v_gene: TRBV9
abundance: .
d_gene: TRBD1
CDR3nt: TGTGCCAGCAGCGTAGGACAGGGTACTGAAGCTTTCTTT
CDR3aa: CASSVGQGTEAFF

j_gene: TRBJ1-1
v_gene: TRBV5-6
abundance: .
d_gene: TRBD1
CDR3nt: TGTGCCAGCAGCCTAGGACAGGGGGCCACTGAAGCTTTCTTT
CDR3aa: CASSLGQGATEAFF

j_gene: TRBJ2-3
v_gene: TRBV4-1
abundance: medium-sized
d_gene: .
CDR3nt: TGCGCCAGCAGGGAGGTTGGGGCCACAGATACGCAGTATTTT
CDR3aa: CASREVGATDTQYF

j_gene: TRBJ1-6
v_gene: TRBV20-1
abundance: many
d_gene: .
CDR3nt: TGCAGTGTCAAAAGCTCCTATAATTCACCCCTCCACTTT
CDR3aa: CSVKSSYNSPLHF

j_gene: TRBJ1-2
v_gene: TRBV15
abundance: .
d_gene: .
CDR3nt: TGTGCCACCCGCGGCCCCTATGGCTACACCTTC
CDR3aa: CATRGPYGYTF

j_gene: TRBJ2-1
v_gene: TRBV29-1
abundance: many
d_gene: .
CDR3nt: TGCAGCGTTCGGGCAGGGTCCTTCAATGAGCAGTTCTTC
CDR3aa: CSVRAGSFNEQFF

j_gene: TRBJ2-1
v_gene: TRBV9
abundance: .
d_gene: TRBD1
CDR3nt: TGTGCCAGCAGCGTAGAAGGGGGCCCTTACAATGAGCAGTTCTTC
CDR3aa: CASSVEGGPYNEQFF

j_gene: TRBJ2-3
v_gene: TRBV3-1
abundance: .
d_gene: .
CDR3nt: TGTGCCAGCAGCCAAGGGGCGGGGAGCACAGATACGCAGTATTTT
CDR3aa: CASSQGAGSTDTQYF

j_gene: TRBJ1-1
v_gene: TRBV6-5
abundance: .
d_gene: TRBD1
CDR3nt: TGTGCCAGCATCTCTCGCCGGACAGGGGTCCCTGAAGCTTTCTTT
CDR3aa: CASISRRTGVPEAFF

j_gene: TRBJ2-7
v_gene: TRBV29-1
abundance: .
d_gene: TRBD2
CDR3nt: TGCAGCGTAGAAGGACTAGCGGGAGCCAACGAGCAGTACTTC
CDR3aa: CSVEGLAGANEQYF

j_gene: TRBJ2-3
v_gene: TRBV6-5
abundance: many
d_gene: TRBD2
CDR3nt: TGTGCCAGCAGTCCCTGGACTAGCGGGGGAAACACAGATACGCAGTATTTT
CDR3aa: CASSPWTSGGNTDTQYF

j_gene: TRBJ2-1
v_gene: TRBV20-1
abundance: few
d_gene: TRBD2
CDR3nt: TGCAGTGCTCCCGCCGCGGTTAGCGGGAGTCGCTCCTACAATGAGCAGTTCTTC
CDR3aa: CSAPAAVSGSRSYNEQFF

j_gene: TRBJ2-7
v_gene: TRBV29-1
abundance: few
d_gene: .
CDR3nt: TGCAGCGTTGAAGAAAAAGACCGCTATCGGCAGTACTTC
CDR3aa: CSVEEKDRYRQYF

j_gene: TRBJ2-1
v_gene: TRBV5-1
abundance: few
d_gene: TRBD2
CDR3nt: TGCGCCAGCAGCTCTAGCGGGGGGGCCTATGAGCAGTTCTTC
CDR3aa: CASSSSGGAYEQFF

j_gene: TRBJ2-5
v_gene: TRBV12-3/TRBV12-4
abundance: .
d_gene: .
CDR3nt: TGTGCCAGCAGCTGGGGAAAAGCGGATCTGGGGGAGACCCAGTACTTC
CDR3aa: CASSWGKADLGETQYF

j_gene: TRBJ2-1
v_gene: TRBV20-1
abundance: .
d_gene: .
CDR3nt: TGCAGTGCAGAGAGGGATGACGCCTACAATGAGCAGTTCTTC
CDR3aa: CSAERDDAYNEQFF

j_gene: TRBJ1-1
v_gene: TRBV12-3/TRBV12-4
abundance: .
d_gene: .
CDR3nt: TGTGCCAGCAGTGTGTCCCTCGGCGGGGGGACTGAAGCTTTCTTT
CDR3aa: CASSVSLGGGTEAFF

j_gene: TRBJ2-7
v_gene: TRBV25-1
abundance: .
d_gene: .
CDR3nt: TGTGCCAGCAGTGAGCAGGGGGGACACACCTACGAGCAGTACTTC
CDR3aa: CASSEQGGHTYEQYF

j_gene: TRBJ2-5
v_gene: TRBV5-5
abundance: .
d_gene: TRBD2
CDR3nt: TGTGCCAGCAGCTCTCCCCCGGGGGGACAAGAGACCCAGTACTTC
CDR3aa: CASSSPPGGQETQYF

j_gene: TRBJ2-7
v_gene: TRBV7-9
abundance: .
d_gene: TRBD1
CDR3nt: TGTGCCAGCAGCTTAACTTCCGGGACAGGGGTGTACGAGCAGTACTTC
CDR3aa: CASSLTSGTGVYEQYF

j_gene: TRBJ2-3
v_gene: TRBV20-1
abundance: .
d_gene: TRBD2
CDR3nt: TGCAGTGCTAGTGAGCTAGCGGGAGCGGGCGATACGCAGTATTTT
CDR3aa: CSASELAGAGDTQYF

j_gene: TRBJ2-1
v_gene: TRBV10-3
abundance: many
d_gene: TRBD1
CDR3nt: TGTGCCATCAGTGAAAGGGGACAGCAGGTAGTAGTCTTC
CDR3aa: CAISERGQQVVVF

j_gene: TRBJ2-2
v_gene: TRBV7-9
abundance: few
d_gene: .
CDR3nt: TGTGCCAGCAGCTCGGGTTACACCGGGGAGCTGTTTTTT
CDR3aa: CASSSGYTGELFF

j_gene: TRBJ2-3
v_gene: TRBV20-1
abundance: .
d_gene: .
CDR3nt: TGCAGTGCTTCCTCGCCACTCGGGAGCACAGATACGCAGTATTTT
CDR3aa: CSASSPLGSTDTQYF

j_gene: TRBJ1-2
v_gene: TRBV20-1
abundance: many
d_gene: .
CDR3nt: TGCAGTGCTATGGGGCAGGCTAACTATGGCTACACCTTC
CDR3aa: CSAMGQANYGYTF

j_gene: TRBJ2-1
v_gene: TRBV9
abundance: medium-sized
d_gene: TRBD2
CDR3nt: TGTGCCAGCAGCTTAGGACTAGCGGGGGACCCTCCCTACAATGAGCAGTTCTTC
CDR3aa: CASSLGLAGDPPYNEQFF

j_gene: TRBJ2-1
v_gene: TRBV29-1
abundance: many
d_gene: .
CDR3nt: TGCAGCGTTGAAGTTGGGGGGAGCAGGGTTAGTGAGCAGTTCTTC
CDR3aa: CSVEVGGSRVSEQFF

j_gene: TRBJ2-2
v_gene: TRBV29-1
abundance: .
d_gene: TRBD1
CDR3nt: TGCAGCGTTGTCGGTAGGAAGGGACAGGGGAACACCGGGGAGCTGTTTTTT
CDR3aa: CSVVGRKGQGNTGELFF

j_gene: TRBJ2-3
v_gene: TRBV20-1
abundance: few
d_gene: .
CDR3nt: TGCAGTGCTAGAGATAAGCCGTGGACGCAGTATTTT
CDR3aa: CSARDKPWTQYF

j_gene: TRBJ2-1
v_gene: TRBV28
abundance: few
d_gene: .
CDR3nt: TGTGCCAGCACTAGCGTCCTTACCTACAATGAGCAGTTCTTC
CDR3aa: CASTSVLTYNEQFF

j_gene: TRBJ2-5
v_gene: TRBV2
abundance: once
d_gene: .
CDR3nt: TGTGCCAGCAGTGTAGCGCCTCTGACCCAGTACTTC
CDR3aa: CASSVAPLTQYF

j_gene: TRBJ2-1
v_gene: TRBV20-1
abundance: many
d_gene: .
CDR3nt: TGCAGTGCTAGAGGACGGGCTGAGCAGTTCTTC
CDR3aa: CSARGRAEQFF

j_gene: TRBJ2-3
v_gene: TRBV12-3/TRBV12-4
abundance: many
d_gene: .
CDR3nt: TGTGCCAGCAGTTCCCCAAGGGGGGACGGAACAGATACGCAGTATTTT
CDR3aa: CASSSPRGDGTDTQYF

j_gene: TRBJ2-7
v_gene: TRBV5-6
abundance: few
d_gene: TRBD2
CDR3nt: TGTGCCAGCAGCGAACCCGGACTAGCGGGGGTTTTCGAGCAGTACTTC
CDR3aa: CASSEPGLAGVFEQYF

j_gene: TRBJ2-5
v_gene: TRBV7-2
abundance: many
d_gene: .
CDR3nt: TGTGCCAGCAGCTTAAGGTTTAAAGCTGAGACCCAGTACTTC
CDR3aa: CASSLRFKAETQYF

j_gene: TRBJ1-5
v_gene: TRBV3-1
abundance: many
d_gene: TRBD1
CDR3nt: TGTGCCAGCAGCCTTGGACAGGGGGCTAAGATTCCCCAGCATTTT
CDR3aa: CASSLGQGAKIPQHF

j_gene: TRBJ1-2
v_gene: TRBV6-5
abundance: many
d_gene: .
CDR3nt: TGTGCCAGCAGTTACGGCTATGGCTACACCTTC
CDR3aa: CASSYGYGYTF

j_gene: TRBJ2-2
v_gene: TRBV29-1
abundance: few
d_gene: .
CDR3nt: TGCAGCGTGGGACATTACACCGGGGAGCTGTTTTTT
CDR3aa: CSVGHYTGELFF

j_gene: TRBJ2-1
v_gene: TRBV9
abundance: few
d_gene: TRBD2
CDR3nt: TGTGCCAGCAGCGTAAATACGGGACTAGGCTATGAGCAGTTCTTC
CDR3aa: CASSVNTGLGYEQFF

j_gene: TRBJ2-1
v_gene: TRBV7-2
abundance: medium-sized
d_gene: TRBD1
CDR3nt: TGTGCCAGCAGCACAATCGGGGACAGAGTCTACAATGAGCAGTTCTTC
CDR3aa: CASSTIGDRVYNEQFF